These 6 T cell receptor beta chains share one sample of origin, sequenced in a study of blood T cell repertoires in COVID-19. Profiling relied on immunoSEQ multiplex PCR, and the TCRdb table lists in-frame clones only, not all of them. The data contain 150,000 to 200,000 clones, about 87% of them singletons. Sequenced sample: peripheral blood. The origin of the receptors is a woman aged 25 to 39 with acute or convalescent COVID-19.

This clone was recorded only once. This rearrangement joins TRBV5-6 to TRBJ1-6; 7 bases align to TRBD1. CDR3 length: 14 amino acids. Germline V gene data show CDR1 as SGHDT and CDR2 as YYEEEE. The junction had 8 bases not matched to a gene; V was cut back by 7 bases and J by 7 bases. In DNA form, the CDR3 reads TGTGCCAGCGGCACCGGGACAGACAATTCACCCCTCCACTTT. Translation gives CASGTGTDNSPLHF.

The rearrangement joins TRBV28 to TRBJ2-6, with TRBD1 identical over 9 bases. Germline CDR1 is MDHEN and CDR2 is SYDVKM. This CDR3 contains 18 residues. V shed 3 bases and J 2 bases; nucleotides not matched to a gene: 8. DNA for the CDR3: TGTGCCAGCAGTTTGGGGACAGGGACTACCACTGGGGCCAACGTCCTGACTTTC. Its protein product is CASSLGTGTTTGANVLTF.

The genes are TRBV3-1 (or the pseudogene TRBV3-2) and TRBJ2-2, with no clear D. The germline gives CDR1 LGHDT, CDR2 YNNKEL (reference sequence). This CDR3 has 14 amino acids. Trimming stripped 6 bases from V and 0 bases from J, with 8 bases between. The CDR3 is CASRELANTGELFF. CDR3 nucleotides: TGTGCCAGCAGAGAGTTAGCGAACACCGGGGAGCTGTTTTTT.

The rearrangement joins TRBV19 to TRBJ2-7; D remains ambiguous. Germline V gives CDR1 LNHDA, CDR2 SQIVND (reference sequence). Trimming left V 5 bases short and J 5 bases short, with 10 bases between. The CDR3 extends over 12 amino acids. The CDR3: CASSSRRDEQYF. The CDR3 bases are TGTGCCAGTAGTTCCCGTCGGGACGAGCAGTACTTC.

The J gene is TRBJ2-3, the V gene TRBV3-1 (or the pseudogene TRBV3-2), with D tentatively TRBD2 (5 bases). Trimming removed 1 base at V and 2 bases at J, with 16 bases between. The germline V gene has CDR1 LGHDT and CDR2 YNNKEL (reference sequence). The CDR3 has 17 residues. CDR3 in DNA: TGTGCCAGCAGCCAAGTTGGGGAGACCACCCCCACAGATACGCAGTATTTT. Amino acids: CASSQVGETTPTDTQYF.

The chain uses TRBV28 and TRBJ2-3; a possible D gene is TRBD2 (5 bases). The CDR3 has 14 residues. The ends were cut back, 10 bases at V and 4 bases at J, with 18 bases in the middle. Germline CDR1 MDHEN, CDR2 SYDVKM. The CDR3 DNA reads TGTGCCACGTCGAGAGGGAATTGGGCAGATACGCAGTATTTT. It yields the protein CATSRGNWADTQYF.